This T cell receptor (beta chain) was found in a study of CD8+ T cells in alopecia areata. Germline V CDR1 and CDR2: SGHRS, YFSETQ. This CDR3 spans 14 amino acids. J gave up 4 bases and V 1 base, and 1 base lay outside the gene matches. Treatment given: oral pan-JAK inhibitor, 5-10 mg twice daily. Once RNA had been extracted, it was reverse transcribed into cDNA to act as the sequencing template. Here immunoSEQ multiplex PCR was the method, and the copy in TCRdb shows in-frame clones only, minus some. The sample yields about 160,000 clones, 65% seen once. The material was CD4+ T cells sorted from blood, obtained at week 4, from a patient treated with tofacitinib. This clonotype was obtained from a human donor with alopecia areata. V and J are TRBV5-1 and TRBJ2-2, with 7 bases lining up with TRBD1. The CDR3 sequence: CASSLPGGTGELFF. Here the CDR3 DNA reads TGCGCCAGCAGCTTGCCAGGGGGCACCGGGGAGCTGTTTTTT.